This TCR beta chain stems from a study of blood T cell repertoires in COVID-19. Background on the study: COVID-19 samples from acute and convalescent phases originated in the United States, Italy and Spain. Sample material is recorded as cDNA or gDNA derived from T cells, B-cell-depleted T cells, or PBMCs.

Original methodology: Reference gene primer amplification gave estimated nucleated cell counts. TCRdb's copy holds only in-frame clones and misses some; the assay was immunoSEQ multiplex PCR. The V and J calls and clone size are taken from that table; D and trimming were inferred from the DNA. This table has about 100,000 clones, about two thirds appearing once. Trimming shortened V by 5 bases and J by 6 bases, and 10 bases separated the two germline ends. The CDR3 sequence is 12 residues long. Germline loops: CDR1 SEHNR, CDR2 FQNEAQ (reference sequence). Sequencing used peripheral blood. The rearrangement links TRBV7-9 to TRBJ1-2, with no clear D. The clonotype originates from a woman aged 35 to 49 with acute or convalescent COVID-19. CDR3 in amino acids: CASSVLQDGYTF. CDR3 bases: TGTGCCAGCAGCGTCCTGCAGGATGGCTACACCTTC.